A few counts support the clone carrying this T cell receptor (beta chain). Trimming shortened V by 5 bases and J by 7 bases, and 12 bases separated the two germline ends. The CDR3 is 13 amino acids. Germline-derived CDR1 and CDR2 are SGHTA and FQGNSA. TCRdb ran MiXCR on the 5' RACE reads and lists one entry per CDR3 protein. Among 35,000 to 50,000 distinct CDR3 sequences listed, roughly 9% were seen once. This entry comes from a study of T-cell memory formation after mild COVID-19. The sequenced sample was PBMCs or a T cell subset sorted from them (not recorded which). V usage is TRBV7-2 and J usage is TRBJ2-1; D not certain. This sequence originates from an adult woman who had mild COVID-19 (a few samples of this study predate the infection). Cell type and time point are not known. As DNA, the CDR3 is TGTGCCAGCAGCCCACCGTCGGGTAATGAGCAGTTCTTC. Translated, it gives CASSPPSGNEQFF.